These T cell receptor beta chains were read from a single sample in a study of cytomegalovirus exposure and HLA in healthy donors. Data came from immunoSEQ multiplex PCR; TCRdb stores just in-frame clones and leaves some out. The sample has some 78,000 clones; roughly three quarters are singletons. The sequenced sample was PBMCs. These receptors were collected from a woman aged 50 to 65 in good health and CMV-seropositive. CDR3s include the opening cysteine and the closing phenylalanine or tryptophan. Fields, in order: clone size, J gene, CDR3 length, D gene, V gene, CDR3 DNA, CDR3 protein. The D gene is left open where the match is weak. Rows give clone size only sometimes, using once, few, many, or a class for an expanded clone.

>-|TRBJ1-4|16|-|TRBV7-9
TGTGCCAGCAGCCCCGGGGAGGGGGCAACTAATGAAAAACTGTTTTTT
CASSPGEGATNEKLFF
>-|TRBJ2-7|15|-|TRBV7-9
TGTTCCAGCAGCCTGGCGAGTGGGCAGAGCTACGAGCAGTACTTC
CSSSLASGQSYEQYF
>-|TRBJ2-5|12|-|TRBV10-3
TGTGCCATCAGTCGCCCCGGGGAGACCCAGTACTTC
CAISRPGETQYF
>-|TRBJ1-2|14|-|TRBV2
TGTGCCAGCAGTGAACAGGGTCAGGGCTATGGCTACACCTTC
CASSEQGQGYGYTF
>-|TRBJ1-5|15|TRBD1|TRBV19
TGTGCCAGTAGTCTGCGGACAGGGAGCAATCAGCCCCAGCATTTT
CASSLRTGSNQPQHF
>-|TRBJ2-2|14|-|TRBV6-1
TGTGCCAGCAGGCGAGAACTAGCTTCCGGGGAGCTGTTTTTT
CASRRELASGELFF
>-|TRBJ2-7|14|TRBD2|TRBV19
TGTGCCAGTAGTTTCGGGACTAGCGCCTACGAGCAGTACTTC
CASSFGTSAYEQYF
>-|TRBJ2-1|16|TRBD2|TRBV10-3
TGTGCCATCAGTGAGTGGACTAGCGGGAGGGACAATGAGCAGTTCTTC
CAISEWTSGRDNEQFF
>-|TRBJ1-2|18|-|TRBV7-9
TGTGCCAGCAGCTTAGTTGGGGCAGGAAAGGGTACTAACTATGGCTACACCTTC
CASSLVGAGKGTNYGYTF
>few|TRBJ1-5|14|-|TRBV4-2
TGTGCCAGCAGCCAATGGAGGCTCCTCGGGCCCCAGCATTTT
CASSQWRLLGPQHF
>-|TRBJ2-1|14|-|TRBV27
TGTGCCAGCAGTTTATCAGCCAGGGGCAATGAGCAGTTCTTC
CASSLSARGNEQFF
>few|TRBJ2-5|15|TRBD1|TRBV7-6
TGTGCCAGCAGCCCAAGACAGGGACCCAAAGAGACCCAGTACTTC
CASSPRQGPKETQYF
>-|TRBJ1-1|14|-|TRBV19
TGTGCCAGTAGACCGACAGTGATGAACACTGAAGCTTTCTTT
CASRPTVMNTEAFF
>-|TRBJ2-2|16|-|TRBV18
TGTGCCAGCTCACCACACGCCCCTAGAGACACCGGGGAGCTGTTTTTT
CASSPHAPRDTGELFF
>-|TRBJ1-6|15|-|TRBV5-1
TGCGCCAGCAGCTTCGGGAGGGCCCAATATTCACCCCTCCACTTT
CASSFGRAQYSPLHF
>-|TRBJ1-1|15|-|TRBV7-3
TGTGCCAGCAGCCTAGCCCCACAGATGAACACTGAAGCTTTCTTT
CASSLAPQMNTEAFF
>-|TRBJ2-2|17|TRBD2|TRBV4-2
TGTGCCAGCACCCAAGAGACTAGCGGGGGTCGCACCGGGGAGCTGTTTTTT
CASTQETSGGRTGELFF
>-|TRBJ2-5|16|-|TRBV19
TGTGCCAGTAGTATGAAGGCAGGCTCTCTCTACGAGACCCAGTACTTC
CASSMKAGSLYETQYF
>-|TRBJ1-1|13|-|TRBV19
TGTGCCAGTGAACCCAGGGAAAACACTGAAGCTTTCTTT
CASEPRENTEAFF
>-|TRBJ2-1|15|TRBD2|TRBV5-1
TGCGCCAGCAGCTTGGTAGCGGGACCCTACAATGAGCAGTTCTTC
CASSLVAGPYNEQFF
>few|TRBJ1-6|15|-|TRBV19
TGTGCCAGTAAGACCGACAGGAGTGACAATTCACCCCTCCACTTT
CASKTDRSDNSPLHF
>-|TRBJ2-3|16|-|TRBV14
TGTGCCAGCAGCCAAGATGTAGGCGGCCCGGGAGATACGCAGTATTTT
CASSQDVGGPGDTQYF
>-|TRBJ1-1|16|-|TRBV4-1
TGCGCCAGCAGCCAAGATCAAGCCAGGGTGAACACTGAAGCTTTCTTT
CASSQDQARVNTEAFF
>-|TRBJ1-4|14|TRBD1|TRBV5-1
TGCGCCAGCAGGGGACAGGGGGCAGGTGAAAAACTGTTTTTT
CASRGQGAGEKLFF
>-|TRBJ1-3|14|-|TRBV5-1
TGCGCCAGCAGCTTGGGAGGAGCTGGAAACACCATATATTTT
CASSLGGAGNTIYF
>-|TRBJ1-3|14|-|TRBV6-5
TGTGCCAGCAGTTACGGGAGTTCAGGAAACACCATATATTTT
CASSYGSSGNTIYF
>-|TRBJ2-5|14|-|TRBV7-9
TGTGCCAGCAGCCTCACCGGGAACCAAGAGACCCAGTACTTC
CASSLTGNQETQYF
>-|TRBJ1-1|13|-|TRBV6-6
TGTGCCAGCAGTTTACCAGGGAACGCTGAAGCTTTCTTT
CASSLPGNAEAFF
>-|TRBJ2-7|13|-|TRBV6-5
TGTGCCAGCAGTTACTCTCGGGCCTACGAGCAGTACTTC
CASSYSRAYEQYF
>-|TRBJ1-1|14|-|TRBV5-1
TGCGCCAGCAGCATAACCGGGGGGAACACTGAAGCTTTCTTT
CASSITGGNTEAFF
>once|TRBJ2-5|12|-|TRBV30
TGTGCCTGGAGGGACTTTCTAGAGACCCAGTACTTC
CAWRDFLETQYF
>-|TRBJ2-1|18|TRBD2|TRBV10-3
TGTGCCATCAGTGTGAGACTAGCGGGAGGGCCGGGCGAAGATGAGCAGTTCTTC
CAISVRLAGGPGEDEQFF
>-|TRBJ2-3|17|TRBD1|TRBV19
TGTGCCAGTAGTAAAGAGACAGGGGACATCGGCACAGATACGCAGTATTTT
CASSKETGDIGTDTQYF
>few|TRBJ1-1|14|-|TRBV2
TGTGCCAGCAGTGCGGTACGGGGAAACACTGAAGCTTTCTTT
CASSAVRGNTEAFF
>-|TRBJ2-4|9|-|TRBV5-1
TGCGCCAGCAGCTTGGCGTCTAGGTTC
CASSLASRF
>-|TRBJ1-2|13|TRBD1|TRBV6-1
TGTGCCAGCAGCCGGACAGGGGCATATGGCTACACCTTC
CASSRTGAYGYTF
>-|TRBJ1-1|15|TRBD1|TRBV5-4
TGTGCCAGCAGCATTACAGGGGGAACTAACACTGAAGCTTTCTTT
CASSITGGTNTEAFF
>-|TRBJ2-1|13|TRBD2|TRBV7-3
TGTGCCAGCGGACTAGCGTTCAACAATGAGCAGTTCTTC
CASGLAFNNEQFF
>-|TRBJ2-1|16|TRBD2|TRBV7-3
TGTGCCAGCAGCCCCCGTCTAGCGGCTACCTACAATGAGCAGTTCTTC
CASSPRLAATYNEQFF
>-|TRBJ2-7|16|-|TRBV7-3
TGTGCCAGCAGCCCTCGAGGGGGGACAGCCCTCTACGAGCAGTACTTC
CASSPRGGTALYEQYF
>-|TRBJ2-5|15|TRBD2|TRBV7-9
TGTGCCAGCAGCTTCTCTAGCGGCCCGGTGGAGACCCAGTACTTC
CASSFSSGPVETQYF
>once|TRBJ1-1|16|TRBD1|TRBV7-9
TGTGCCAGCAGCACCGGACAGGGGGCGACGAACACTGAAGCTTTCTTT
CASSTGQGATNTEAFF
>-|TRBJ1-5|15|TRBD1|TRBV30
TGTGCCTGGAGTCCCGGGACAGTCTTCAATCAGCCCCAGCATTTT
CAWSPGTVFNQPQHF
>-|TRBJ2-3|14|-|TRBV5-1
TGCGCCAGCTTCGCGGGGCGCGGAGGAGGGACGCAGTATTTT
CASFAGRGGGTQYF
>-|TRBJ1-1|12|-|TRBV18
TGTGCCAGCTCACATGCCAGCGGTGAAGCTTTCTTT
CASSHASGEAFF
>few|TRBJ1-5|14|TRBD1|TRBV5-1
TGCGCCAGCAGCGCGGGACAGGGCAATCAGCCCCAGCATTTT
CASSAGQGNQPQHF
>-|TRBJ1-1|13|-|TRBV5-8
TGTGCCAGCAGCTTGGCCTGGACAGCTGAAGCTTTCTTT
CASSLAWTAEAFF
>-|TRBJ2-5|15|TRBD1|TRBV29-1
TGCAGCGTTGCCCGAGCAACAGGGGGCGCAGAGACCCAGTACTTC
CSVARATGGAETQYF
>few|TRBJ1-6|14|-|TRBV11-2
TGTGCCAGCAGCTTAGACCCAGGTGTTTCACCCCTCCACTTT
CASSLDPGVSPLHF
>-|TRBJ2-5|13|-|TRBV7-2
TGTGCCAGCAGCCTCGGGGGACCAGAGACCCAGTACTTC
CASSLGGPETQYF
>-|TRBJ2-2|13|TRBD2|TRBV27
TGTGACAAGGGCGGGAGGAACACCGGGGAGCTGTTTTTT
CDKGGRNTGELFF
>-|TRBJ1-2|14|-|TRBV29-1
TGCAGCGTTGATACAGGGCAGGGCTATGGCGGCTACACCTTC
CSVDTGQGYGGYTF
>-|TRBJ2-7|15|TRBD2|TRBV7-2
TGTGCCAGCAGCTTAGAACTAGCGGTTTCCTACGAGCAGTACTTC
CASSLELAVSYEQYF
>-|TRBJ1-6|14|-|TRBV19
TGTGCCAGTAGTAGACAGGCCTATAATTCACCCCTCCACTTT
CASSRQAYNSPLHF
>few|TRBJ2-7|17|-|TRBV5-6
TGTGCCAGCAGCTTGGCCCGCCCCCTGGACACTCCCGACGAGCAGTACTTC
CASSLARPLDTPDEQYF
>-|TRBJ2-3|13|-|TRBV7-2
TGTGCCAGCAGCTTAGTGCTACTAGATACGCAGTATTTT
CASSLVLLDTQYF
>-|TRBJ1-6|15|-|TRBV28
TGTGCCAGCAGTTTATTAGGAGGGAATAATTCACCCCTCCACTTT
CASSLLGGNNSPLHF
>-|TRBJ2-2|16|-|TRBV15
TGTGCCACCAGCAGACCTAAGCCCCTAGTCGCCGGGGAGCTGTTTTTT
CATSRPKPLVAGELFF
>few|TRBJ1-1|14|-|TRBV5-1
TGCGCCAGCAGCTTGAGACAGATGAACACTGAAGCTTTCTTT
CASSLRQMNTEAFF